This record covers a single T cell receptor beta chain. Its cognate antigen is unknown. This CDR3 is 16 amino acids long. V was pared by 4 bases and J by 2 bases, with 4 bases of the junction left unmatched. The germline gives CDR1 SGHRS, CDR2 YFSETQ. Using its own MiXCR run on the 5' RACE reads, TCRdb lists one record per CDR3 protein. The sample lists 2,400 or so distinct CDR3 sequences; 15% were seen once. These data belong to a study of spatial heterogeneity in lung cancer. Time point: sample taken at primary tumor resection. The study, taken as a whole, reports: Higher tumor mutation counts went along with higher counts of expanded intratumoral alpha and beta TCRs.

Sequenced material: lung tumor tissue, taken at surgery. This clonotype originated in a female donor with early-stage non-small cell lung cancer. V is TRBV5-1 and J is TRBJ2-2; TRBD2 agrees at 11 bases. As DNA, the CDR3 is TGCGCCAGCAGCCCAGGACTAGCGGGCAACACCGGGGAGCTGTTTTTT. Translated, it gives CASSPGLAGNTGELFF.